The 5 T cell receptor beta chains listed next were all sequenced from one sample in a study of T cell repertoires in cytomegalovirus infection. These receptors have no identified antigens. TCRdb reprocessed the reads with MiXCR, giving one entry per CDR3 protein. The table has under 150,000 distinct CDR3 sequences, around 30% seen once. The specimen was CD8+ T cells from cultured PBMCs, collected from culture after CMV antigen stimulation. The receptors were gathered from a human donor in good health (CMV status not recorded). Some clones in this sample may be carry-over from other donors' samples.

This clonotype occurred a few times. The chain employs TRBV7-9 and TRBJ2-3; 7 nucleotides agree with TRBD2. This CDR3 contains 13 residues. The V gene's germline CDR1 is SEHNR and CDR2 FQNEAQ (reference sequence). With 0 bases clipped from V and 13 bases from J, the junction kept 7 bases outside the gene matches. The CDR3 DNA is TGTGCCAGCAGCTTAGCTGAGCGGGGCCACGAGTATTTT. It specifies CASSLAERGHEYF.

This clonotype was seen a few times. The chain couples TRBV10-3 to TRBJ1-4; 7 bases map to TRBD1. CDR1 and CDR2 from the germline V gene are ENHRY and SYGVKD. The CDR3 covers 14 residues. The ends lost 6 bases at V and 10 bases at J; junction bases unmatched: 11. CDR3 bases: TGTGCCATCAGCCAGAGCAGGGGGGAAGGAAAACTGTTTTTT. Its protein product is CAISQSRGEGKLFF.

The V gene is TRBV6-6, the J gene TRBJ1-5; perhaps TRBD1 as D (5 bases). The CDR3 is made up of 16 amino acids. V was pared by 5 bases and J by 3 bases, with 17 bases between. Germline values: CDR1 MNHNY, CDR2 SVGAGI (reference sequence). The chain's CDR3 is CASSEDKGSTNQPQHF. CDR3 sequence (DNA): TGTGCCAGCAGTGAGGACAAGGGGAGCACCAATCAGCCCCAGCATTTT.

This clonotype showed up just a few times. The J gene is TRBJ2-5, the V gene TRBV6-2 or TRBV6-3, with D unclear. The germline V gene has CDR1 MNHEY and CDR2 SVGEGT. This CDR3 has 15 amino acids. Between the trimmed V and J ends, which lost 2 bases and 4 bases, there was a span of 14 bases. The CDR3 protein is CASSYLDRIGETQYF. CDR3 bases: TGTGCCAGCAGTTACCTCGATCGGATAGGAGAGACCCAGTACTTC.

This clonotype turned up a few times. The chain has TRBV7-6 and TRBJ2-5, with D tentatively TRBD1 or TRBD2 (5 bases each). CDR3 length: 16 amino acids. The V gene lost 5 bases and the J gene lost 7 bases, with 23 bases spanning the gap. Looked up from germline, CDR1 is SGHVS and CDR2 is FNYEAQ. This CDR3 is CASSGLGTDARGTQYF. CDR3 sequence (DNA): TGTGCCAGCAGCGGCCTAGGGACCGACGCCCGGGGGACCCAGTACTTC.